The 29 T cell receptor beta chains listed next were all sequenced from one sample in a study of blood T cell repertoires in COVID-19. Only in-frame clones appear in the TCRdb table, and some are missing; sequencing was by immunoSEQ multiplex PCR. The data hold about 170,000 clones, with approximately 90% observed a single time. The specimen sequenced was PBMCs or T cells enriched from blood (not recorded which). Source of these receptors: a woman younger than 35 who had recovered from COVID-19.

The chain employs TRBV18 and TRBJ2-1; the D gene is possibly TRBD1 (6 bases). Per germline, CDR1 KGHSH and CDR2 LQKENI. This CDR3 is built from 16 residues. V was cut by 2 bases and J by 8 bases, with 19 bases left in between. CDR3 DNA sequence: TGTGCCAGCTCACCAGCCAGGGGCGCATATGGTTATGAGCAGTTCTTC. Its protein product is CASSPARGAYGYEQFF.

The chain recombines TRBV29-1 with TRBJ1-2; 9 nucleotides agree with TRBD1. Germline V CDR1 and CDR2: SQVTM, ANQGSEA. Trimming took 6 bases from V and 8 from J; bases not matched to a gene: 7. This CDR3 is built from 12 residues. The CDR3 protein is CSVTGTGYGYTF. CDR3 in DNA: TGCAGCGTCACCGGGACAGGGTACGGCTACACCTTC. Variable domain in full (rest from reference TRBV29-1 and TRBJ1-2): SAVISQKPSRDICQRGTSLTIQCQVDSQVTMMFWYRQQPGQSLTLIATANQGSEATYESGFVIDKFPISRPNLTFSTLTVSNMSPEDSSIYLCSVTGTGYGYTFGSGTRLTVV.

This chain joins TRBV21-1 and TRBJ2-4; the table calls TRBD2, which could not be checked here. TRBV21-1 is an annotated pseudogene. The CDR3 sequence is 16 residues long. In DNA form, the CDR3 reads TGTGCCAGCAGCAAAGCTAAGGGAGGGGTCAAAAACATTCAGTACTTC. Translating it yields CASSKAKGGVKNIQYF.

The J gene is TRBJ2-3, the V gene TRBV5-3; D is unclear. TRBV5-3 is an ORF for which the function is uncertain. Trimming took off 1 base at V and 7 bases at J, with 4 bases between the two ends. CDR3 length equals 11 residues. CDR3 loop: CARSLINTQYF. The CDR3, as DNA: TGTGCCAGAAGCTTGATCAATACGCAGTATTTT.

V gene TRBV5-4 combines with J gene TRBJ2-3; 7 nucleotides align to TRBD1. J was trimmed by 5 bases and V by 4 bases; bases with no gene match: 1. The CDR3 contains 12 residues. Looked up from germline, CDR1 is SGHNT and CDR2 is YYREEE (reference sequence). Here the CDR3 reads CASSRDRDTQYF. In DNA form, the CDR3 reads TGTGCCAGCAGCCGGGACAGAGATACGCAGTATTTT.

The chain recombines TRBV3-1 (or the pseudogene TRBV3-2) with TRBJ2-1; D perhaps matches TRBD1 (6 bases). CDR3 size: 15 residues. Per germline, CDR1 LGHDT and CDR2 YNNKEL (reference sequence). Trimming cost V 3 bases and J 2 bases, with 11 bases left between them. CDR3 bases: TGTGCCAGCAGCCATTGGGGGCAAACCTACAATGAGCAGTTCTTC. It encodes CASSHWGQTYNEQFF.

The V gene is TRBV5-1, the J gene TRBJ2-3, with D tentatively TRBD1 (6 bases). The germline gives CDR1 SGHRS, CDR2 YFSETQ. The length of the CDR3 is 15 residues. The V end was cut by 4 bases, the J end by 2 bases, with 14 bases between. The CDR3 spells CASSPGHLFTDTQYF. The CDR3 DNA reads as TGCGCCAGCAGCCCGGGACACCTTTTCACAGATACGCAGTATTTT.

CDR3 sequence reads: CASRTAVGAYNEQFF. The CDR3, as DNA: TGCGCCAGCAGGACGGCCGTAGGGGCCTACAATGAGCAGTTCTTC. The chain couples TRBV5-1 to TRBJ2-1; TRBD1 might be the D (5 bases). The germline V gene encodes CDR1 SGHRS and CDR2 YFSETQ. The CDR3 contains 15 residues. Between the trimmed V and J ends, which lost 5 bases and 2 bases, there was a span of 14 bases.

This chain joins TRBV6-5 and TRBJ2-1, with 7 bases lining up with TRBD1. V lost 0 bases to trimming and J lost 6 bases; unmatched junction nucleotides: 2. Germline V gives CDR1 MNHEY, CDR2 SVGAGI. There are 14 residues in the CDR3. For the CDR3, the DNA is TGTGCCAGCAGTTACTCAGGGGGCCCCAATGAGCAGTTCTTC. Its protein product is CASSYSGGPNEQFF.

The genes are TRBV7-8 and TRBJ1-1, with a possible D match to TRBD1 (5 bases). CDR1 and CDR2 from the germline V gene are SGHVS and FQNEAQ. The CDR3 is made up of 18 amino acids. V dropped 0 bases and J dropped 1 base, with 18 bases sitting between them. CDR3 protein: CASSLARRQGTGNTEAFF. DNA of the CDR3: TGTGCCAGCAGCTTAGCGAGAAGGCAGGGAACAGGGAACACTGAAGCTTTCTTT.

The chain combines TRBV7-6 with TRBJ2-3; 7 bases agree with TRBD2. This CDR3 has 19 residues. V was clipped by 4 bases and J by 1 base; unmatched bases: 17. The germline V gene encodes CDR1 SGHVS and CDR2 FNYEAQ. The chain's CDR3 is CASSSGGPRASGRTDTQYF. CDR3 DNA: TGTGCCAGCAGCTCGGGGGGACCAAGGGCTTCGGGCCGCACAGATACGCAGTATTTT.

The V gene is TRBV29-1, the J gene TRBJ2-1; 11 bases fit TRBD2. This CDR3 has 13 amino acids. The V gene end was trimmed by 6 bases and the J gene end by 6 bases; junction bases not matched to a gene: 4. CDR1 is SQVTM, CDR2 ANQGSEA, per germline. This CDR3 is CSVIAGGPNEQFF. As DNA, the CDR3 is TGCAGCGTCATAGCGGGAGGGCCCAATGAGCAGTTCTTC.

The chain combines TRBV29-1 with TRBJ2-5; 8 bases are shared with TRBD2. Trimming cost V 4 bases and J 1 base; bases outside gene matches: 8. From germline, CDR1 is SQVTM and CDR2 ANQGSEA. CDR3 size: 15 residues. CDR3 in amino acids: CSVVLAGRFQETQYF. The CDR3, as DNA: TGCAGCGTTGTGTTAGCGGGGAGATTCCAAGAGACCCAGTACTTC.

The CDR3 is CASRTGGDYEQYF. For the CDR3, the DNA is TGTGCCAGCAGAACAGGGGGCGACTACGAGCAGTACTTC. This rearrangement joins TRBV27 to TRBJ2-7, with 9 bases that match TRBD1. Germline-derived CDR1 and CDR2 are MNHEY and SMNVEV (reference sequence). V trimming: 6 bases; J trimming: 3 bases; junction bases outside the gene matches: 3. This CDR3 comprises 13 residues.

For the CDR3, the DNA is TGCGCCAGCAGTGCTCAGACCTACGAGCAGTACTTC. Its translation: CASSAQTYEQYF. The chain employs TRBV10-2 and TRBJ2-7; D not certain. This CDR3 region has 12 residues. V dropped 4 bases and J dropped 2 bases, with 6 bases sitting between them. Germline lookup yields CDR1 WSHSY and CDR2 SAAADI.

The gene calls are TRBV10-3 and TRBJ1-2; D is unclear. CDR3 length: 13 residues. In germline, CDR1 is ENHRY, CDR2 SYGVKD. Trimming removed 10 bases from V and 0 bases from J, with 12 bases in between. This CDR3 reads CATSALANYGYTF. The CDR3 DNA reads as TGTGCCACTTCCGCCTTAGCTAACTATGGCTACACCTTC.

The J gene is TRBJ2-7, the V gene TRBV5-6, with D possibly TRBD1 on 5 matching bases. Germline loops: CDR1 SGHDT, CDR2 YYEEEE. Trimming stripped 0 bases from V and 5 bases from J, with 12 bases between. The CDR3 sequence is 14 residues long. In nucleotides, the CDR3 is TGTGCCAGCAGCTTGGATCAGGGATCTCACGAGCAGTACTTC. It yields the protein CASSLDQGSHEQYF.

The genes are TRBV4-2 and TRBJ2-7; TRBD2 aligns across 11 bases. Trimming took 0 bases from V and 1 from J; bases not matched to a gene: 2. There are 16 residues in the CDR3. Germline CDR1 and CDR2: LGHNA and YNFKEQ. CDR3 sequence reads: CASSQEGTSGSYEQYF. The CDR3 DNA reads TGTGCCAGCAGCCAAGAAGGGACTAGCGGATCCTACGAGCAGTACTTC.

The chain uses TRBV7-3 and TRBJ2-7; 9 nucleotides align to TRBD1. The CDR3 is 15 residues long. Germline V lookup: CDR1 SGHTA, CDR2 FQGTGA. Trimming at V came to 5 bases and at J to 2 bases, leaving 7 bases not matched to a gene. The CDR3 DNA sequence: TGTGCCAGCAGCGCCGGGACAGGGCAAACCTACGAGCAGTACTTC. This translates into CASSAGTGQTYEQYF.

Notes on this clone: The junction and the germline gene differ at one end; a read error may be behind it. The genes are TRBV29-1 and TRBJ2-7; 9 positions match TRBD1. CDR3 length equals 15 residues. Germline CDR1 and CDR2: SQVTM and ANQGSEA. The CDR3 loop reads CSVGLGIQGAYGQYF. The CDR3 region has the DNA TGCAGCGTCGGCCTGGGGATACAGGGGGCTTACGGGCAGTACTTC.

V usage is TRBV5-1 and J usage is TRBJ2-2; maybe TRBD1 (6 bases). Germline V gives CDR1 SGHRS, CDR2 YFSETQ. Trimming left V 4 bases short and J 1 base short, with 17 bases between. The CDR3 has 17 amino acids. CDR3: CASSQAGTLLNTGELFF. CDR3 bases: TGCGCCAGCAGCCAGGCCGGGACACTATTGAACACCGGGGAGCTGTTTTTT.

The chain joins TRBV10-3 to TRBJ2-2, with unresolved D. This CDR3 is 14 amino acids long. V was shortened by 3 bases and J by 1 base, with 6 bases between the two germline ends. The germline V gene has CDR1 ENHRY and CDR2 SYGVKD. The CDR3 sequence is CAISERGNTGELFF. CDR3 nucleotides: TGTGCCATCAGTGAACGAGGGAACACCGGGGAGCTGTTTTTT.

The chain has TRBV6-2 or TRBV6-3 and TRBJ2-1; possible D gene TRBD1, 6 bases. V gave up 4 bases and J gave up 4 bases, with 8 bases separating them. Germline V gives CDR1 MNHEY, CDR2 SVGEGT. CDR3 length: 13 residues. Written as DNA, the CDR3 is TGTGCCAGCAGTTGGACAGAGTACAATGAGCAGTTCTTC. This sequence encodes CASSWTEYNEQFF.

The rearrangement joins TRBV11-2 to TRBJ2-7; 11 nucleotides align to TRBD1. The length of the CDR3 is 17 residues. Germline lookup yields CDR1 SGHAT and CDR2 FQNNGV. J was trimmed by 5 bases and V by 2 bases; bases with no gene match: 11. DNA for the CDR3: TGTGCCAGCAGCTTATCGCCCGCGGGACAGGGGGGCCACGAGCAGTACTTC. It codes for CASSLSPAGQGGHEQYF.

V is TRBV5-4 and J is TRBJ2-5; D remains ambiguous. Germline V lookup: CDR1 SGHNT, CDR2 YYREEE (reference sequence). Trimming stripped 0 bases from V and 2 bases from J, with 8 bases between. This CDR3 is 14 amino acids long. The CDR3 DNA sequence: TGTGCCAGCAGCTTGGAACCTAGGCAAGAGACCCAGTACTTC. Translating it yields CASSLEPRQETQYF. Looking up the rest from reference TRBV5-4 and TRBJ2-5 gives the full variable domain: ETGVTQSPTHLIKTRGQQVTLRCSSQSGHNTVSWYQQALGQGPQFIFQYYREEENGRGNFPPRFSGLQFPNYSSELNVNALELDDSALYLCASSLEPRQETQYFGPGTRLLVL.

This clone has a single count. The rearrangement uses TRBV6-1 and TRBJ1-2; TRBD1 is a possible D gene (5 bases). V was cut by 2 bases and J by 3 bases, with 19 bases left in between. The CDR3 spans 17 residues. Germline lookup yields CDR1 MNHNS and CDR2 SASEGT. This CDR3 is CASSESRAKGWYYGYTF. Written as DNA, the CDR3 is TGTGCCAGCAGTGAATCAAGGGCAAAGGGGTGGTACTATGGCTACACCTTC.

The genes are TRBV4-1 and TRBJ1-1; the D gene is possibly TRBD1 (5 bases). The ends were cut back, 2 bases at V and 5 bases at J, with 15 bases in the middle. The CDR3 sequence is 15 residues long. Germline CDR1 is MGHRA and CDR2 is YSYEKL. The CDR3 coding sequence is TGCGCCAGCAGCCAACCCGCGCGGGGCGGGACTGAAGCTTTCTTT. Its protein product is CASSQPARGGTEAFF.

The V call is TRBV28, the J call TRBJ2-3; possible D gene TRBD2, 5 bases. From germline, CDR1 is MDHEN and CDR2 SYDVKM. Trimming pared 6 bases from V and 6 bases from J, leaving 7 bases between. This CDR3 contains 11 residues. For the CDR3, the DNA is TGTGCCAGCAGGGGCGGGGATACGCAGTATTTT. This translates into CASRGGDTQYF.

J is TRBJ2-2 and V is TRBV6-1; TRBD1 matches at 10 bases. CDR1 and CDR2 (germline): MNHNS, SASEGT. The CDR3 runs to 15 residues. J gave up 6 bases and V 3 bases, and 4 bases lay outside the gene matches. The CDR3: CASSEGQGIPGELFF. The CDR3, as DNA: TGTGCCAGCAGTGAGGGACAGGGGATCCCCGGGGAGCTGTTTTTT.